This T cell receptor (beta chain) was profiled in a study of blood T cell repertoires in COVID-19. Per the germline V gene, CDR1 is LGHDT and CDR2 is YNNKEL (reference sequence). Trimming cost V 0 bases and J 9 bases, with 9 bases left between them. The CDR3 spans 12 residues. Per the authors' pipeline: Using reference gene primer amplification, nucleated cell counts were estimated. Method: immunoSEQ multiplex PCR; TCRdb's copy keeps in-frame clones and lacks some. V, J and clone size reflect that table, while D and trimming were determined from the DNA. The sample carries about 100,000 clones, approximately 86% recorded once.

Material: peripheral blood. The TCR comes from a man at least 80 years old with acute or convalescent COVID-19. The chain links TRBV3-1 (or the pseudogene TRBV3-2) to TRBJ2-7, with D tentatively TRBD2 (6 bases). CDR3 DNA: TGTGCCAGCAGCCAAGATGTGGGAGGGCAGTACTTC. This sequence encodes CASSQDVGGQYF.